The clone carrying this T cell receptor beta chain was recorded only once. Produced via immunoSEQ multiplex PCR; TCRdb's table is partial and in-frame only. Among around 200,000 clones, 87% were seen once, and the ten largest hold 1.5% to 2%. This sample stems from a study of blood T cell repertoires in COVID-19. In the study overall: The United States, Italy and Spain supplied acute and convalescent COVID-19 samples.

The CDR3 spans 13 residues. V shed 3 bases and J 3 bases; nucleotides not matched to a gene: 2. Germline V gene sequence: CDR1 SGHRS, CDR2 YFSETQ. This chain uses TRBV5-1 with TRBJ2-7, with 8 bases matching TRBD1. Specimen: peripheral blood. The clonotype originates from a man aged 35 to 55 with active or convalescent COVID-19. The CDR3 DNA is TGCGCCAGCAGCTCGACAGGGGTCTACGAGCAGTACTTC. Translated, it gives CASSSTGVYEQYF.